This T cell receptor (beta chain) was identified in a study of blood T cell repertoires in COVID-19. Generated by immunoSEQ multiplex PCR, the TCRdb table keeps only in-frame clones and is missing some. The data show hundreds of thousands of clones, with about 90% seen just once and 0.8% to 1% held by the top ten. The Seattle patients joined while their infection was active and were tracked longitudinally afterward. Germline CDR1 SGHAT, CDR2 FQNNGV. Germline trimming cut 4 bases from V and 6 bases from J; bases unmatched to any gene: 6. The CDR3 covers 15 residues. The sample taken for sequencing was peripheral blood. This sequence originates from a man aged 18 to 29 with COVID-19, enrolled during active disease. The chain carries TRBV11-2 and TRBJ2-7, with 13 nucleotides matching TRBD2. This chain's CDR3 is CASSSGLAGLGEQYF. DNA of the CDR3: TGTGCCAGCAGCTCGGGACTAGCGGGATTGGGCGAGCAGTACTTC.